One T cell receptor beta chain is described in this entry. Seattle's enrolled individuals joined amid active infection and were then monitored longitudinally. The J segment lost 6 bases and the V segment lost 2 bases, leaving 3 bases of the junction unmatched. Germline assignment: CDR1 MNHEY and CDR2 SMNVEV (reference sequence). The CDR3 consists of 14 residues. This entry comes from a study of blood T cell repertoires in COVID-19. Overall study context: Whether acute or convalescent, the COVID-19 samples came from the United States, Italy and Spain.

Per the study methods: Reference gene primer amplification in the assay estimated nucleated cell counts. The method was immunoSEQ multiplex PCR; TCRdb's version includes in-frame clones alone and lacks a portion of them. That table furnishes V, J and clone size, whereas the DNA furnished D and trimming. This repertoire shows 300,000 to 400,000 clones, almost 90% found once; its top ten account for around 7.9%. This clonotype was sampled from a woman aged 70-85 years with COVID-19, enrolled during active disease. The sample taken for sequencing was peripheral blood. V gene TRBV27 combines with J gene TRBJ1-1; the match to TRBD1 covers 10 bases. CDR3 sequence (DNA): TGTGCCAGCAGTTTAGCGGACAGGGGGGCTGAAGCTTTCTTT. Translating it yields CASSLADRGAEAFF.